These T cell receptor beta chains were read from a single sample in a study of T-cell reconstitution after alpha-beta-depleted transplantation in children. TCRdb called the PCR reads again in MiXCR, with one record for every CDR3 protein. The sample records some 340,000 distinct CDR3 sequences, about 9.4% being singletons. The input for sequencing was PBMCs from the stem cell graft donor, taken from the stem cell graft. These receptors all stem from a human donor who donated a stem cell graft to a child with acute lymphoblastic leukemia. The CDR3 runs from the conserved cysteine through the conserved F or W. Fields, in order: D gene, V gene, J gene, clone size, CDR3 DNA, CDR3 protein. The D gene is left open where the match is weak. Size is stated for part of the rows, as once, few or many counts, or as a class when the clone is expanded.

TRBD1	TRBV12-3/TRBV12-4	TRBJ2-1	many	TGTGCCAGCAGTCCAGGGGGTAGGGCCAATGAGCAGTTCTTC	CASSPGGRANEQFF
TRBD2	TRBV4-2	TRBJ2-7	.	TGTGCCAGCAGCCAAGATAAACGGGGGGACTACGAGCAGTACTTC	CASSQDKRGDYEQYF
TRBD1	TRBV6-1	TRBJ2-4	.	TGTGCCAGCAGAAGTCAGGGGGCGCGGGGCATTCAGTACTTC	CASRSQGARGIQYF
.	TRBV4-3	TRBJ2-6	.	TGCGCCAGCAGCCAAGATGGGGTTCCTGGGGCCAACGTCCTGACTTTC	CASSQDGVPGANVLTF
.	TRBV19	TRBJ2-7	.	TGTGCCAGTGCCTGGGGACCTCTCTACGAGCAGTACTTC	CASAWGPLYEQYF
TRBD2	TRBV20-1	TRBJ2-7	.	TGCAGTGCTAGAGAGGGGGCGGGAGGGGCCTACGAGCAGTACTTC	CSAREGAGGAYEQYF
TRBD2	TRBV4-3	TRBJ2-7	many	TGCGCCAGCAGCCAAGAATTTGGGGCGGGGGACTACGAGCAGTACTTC	CASSQEFGAGDYEQYF
TRBD2	TRBV29-1	TRBJ2-7	few	TGCAGCGTTGAAGATGGGGGGGGCTACGAGCAGTACTTC	CSVEDGGGYEQYF
TRBD2	TRBV20-1	TRBJ2-7	.	TGCAGTGCTAGCTTGCCTAGCGGGACCTACGAGCAGTACTTC	CSASLPSGTYEQYF
TRBD2	TRBV11-1	TRBJ2-3	.	TGTGCCAGCAGCCAACTGATAGCGGGAGGGCCGGGCGGGGATACGCAGTATTTT	CASSQLIAGGPGGDTQYF
.	TRBV7-2	TRBJ1-1	.	TGTGCCACCAAGCTTATGGGGCACCTATCGAACACTGAAGCTTTCTTT	CATKLMGHLSNTEAFF
.	TRBV20-1	TRBJ1-1	.	TGCACTGCTAGCAAGGGAAGCGACACTGAAGCTTTCTTT	CTASKGSDTEAFF
.	TRBV4-1	TRBJ2-7	few	TGCGCCAGCAGCCAAGTGTTTGGAGAGCAGTACTTC	CASSQVFGEQYF
.	TRBV9	TRBJ1-5	many	TGTGCCAGCAGCGTAGGGGGGGATAGCAATCAGCCCCAGCATTTT	CASSVGGDSNQPQHF
.	TRBV5-1	TRBJ2-1	.	TGCGCCAGCAGCTCCGGGACTGGAGACTACAATGAGCAGTTCTTC	CASSSGTGDYNEQFF
TRBD2	TRBV7-2	TRBJ2-7	many	TGTGCCAGCAGCTTAACTGTCGGTACTAGCGGGACCGGGCAGTACTTC	CASSLTVGTSGTGQYF
.	TRBV4-3	TRBJ1-3	.	TGCGCCAGCAGCCAAACCTCCGGGTCTGGAAACACCATATATTTT	CASSQTSGSGNTIYF
TRBD2	TRBV5-1	TRBJ2-5	.	TGCGCCAGCAGCTTCGGTAGGAAATCTAGCGGGAGTGGAGAGACCCAGTACTTC	CASSFGRKSSGSGETQYF
.	TRBV5-1	TRBJ2-3	many	TGCGCCAGCAGCTCGGGACGCACCACAGATACGCAGTATTTT	CASSSGRTTDTQYF
.	TRBV12-3/TRBV12-4	TRBJ2-2	many	TGTGCCAGCACCGGTACCGGGGAGCTGTTTTTT	CASTGTGELFF
.	TRBV15	TRBJ2-1	.	TGTGCCACCAGCAGATACGGACTGGTCGACGAGCAGTTCTTC	CATSRYGLVDEQFF
TRBD2	TRBV12-3/TRBV12-4	TRBJ2-2	many	TGTGCCAGCAGTCCAACTAGCGGGAGTGCCGGGGAGCTGTTTTTT	CASSPTSGSAGELFF
.	TRBV12-3/TRBV12-4	TRBJ1-5	.	TGTGCCAGCACCGAGGACAGCTACAATCAGCCCCAGCATTTT	CASTEDSYNQPQHF
.	TRBV18	TRBJ1-1	.	TGTGCCAGCTCACCACCCTCAAACAGAAACACTGAAGCTTTCTTT	CASSPPSNRNTEAFF
.	TRBV7-2	TRBJ2-7	.	TGTGCCAGCAGCTTAATGATTTCCAGGCCATACGAGCAGTACTTC	CASSLMISRPYEQYF
.	TRBV3-1	TRBJ1-2	.	TGTGCCAGCAGCCAAGAAGGCAGGAATGGCTACACCTTC	CASSQEGRNGYTF
TRBD1	TRBV2	TRBJ1-2	many	TGTGCCAGAGGGGTTCGGACAGGGGCCTTCCTAGGCGGCTACACCTTC	CARGVRTGAFLGGYTF
.	TRBV19	TRBJ2-1	.	TGTGCCAGTATTCGGGAAGAGCAGTTCTTC	CASIREEQFF
.	TRBV15	TRBJ2-7	.	TGTGTCACCAGCAGAGATGTCACCTACGAGCAGTACTTC	CVTSRDVTYEQYF
.	TRBV6-5	TRBJ2-7	many	TGTGCCAGCAGTTACGGAGGGACAGTTCCCTACGAGCAGTACTTC	CASSYGGTVPYEQYF
.	TRBV27	TRBJ2-7	.	TGTGCCAGCAGTCCCGGAGGTACCTACGAGCAGTACTTC	CASSPGGTYEQYF
.	TRBV6-2/TRBV6-3	TRBJ2-1	.	TGTGCCAGCAGTTACTCGATCAATGAGCAGTTCTTC	CASSYSINEQFF
.	TRBV12-3/TRBV12-4	TRBJ2-1	.	TGTGCCAGCAGTTCTTCTCTGACAGGAGGCTACAATGAGCAGTTCTTC	CASSSSLTGGYNEQFF
.	TRBV5-1	TRBJ2-2	few	TGCGCCAGCAGCGTACAGGGAGCGAACACCGGGGAGCTGTTTTTT	CASSVQGANTGELFF
TRBD2	TRBV6-2/TRBV6-3	TRBJ2-7	.	TGTGCCAGCAGTCGTGGACTAGCATCCGAGCAGTACTTC	CASSRGLASEQYF
.	TRBV6-5	TRBJ1-5	few	TGTGCCAGCAGTAACCCTACAGGACTTCATAGCAATCAGCCCCAGCATTTT	CASSNPTGLHSNQPQHF
TRBD1	TRBV6-5	TRBJ1-5	.	TGTGCCAGCAGTTTCCGGACAGGGGCTAATCAGCCCCAGCATTTT	CASSFRTGANQPQHF
.	TRBV15	TRBJ2-5	many	TGTGCCACCAGCAGTAGACAGGGAGGGAAGGAGACCCAGTACTTC	CATSSRQGGKETQYF
.	TRBV5-1	TRBJ2-7	few	TGCGCCAGCAGCTCCAAAAAAGGGCTGGACTCCTACGAGCAGTACTTC	CASSSKKGLDSYEQYF
TRBD2	TRBV3-1	TRBJ2-1	many	TGTGCCAGCAGCCCCAGCGGGAGGACTTACAATGAGCAGTTCTTC	CASSPSGRTYNEQFF
.	TRBV28	TRBJ1-2	.	TGTGCCAGCAGAAGCGACCTTAACTATGGCTACACCTTC	CASRSDLNYGYTF
TRBD2	TRBV5-1	TRBJ2-3	.	TGCGCCAGCAGCTTGAAGACTAGCGGGAGTGATACGCAGTATTTT	CASSLKTSGSDTQYF
TRBD1	TRBV4-3	TRBJ2-7	.	TGCGCCAGCAGCCAAGATGGATGGGATGGGGGACAGAGCTACGAGCAGTACTTC	CASSQDGWDGGQSYEQYF
.	TRBV7-8	TRBJ2-7	many	TGTGCCAGCAGCTTCCTCTCCGGGACTCCGCAGGAGCAGTACTTC	CASSFLSGTPQEQYF
TRBD2	TRBV29-1	TRBJ2-1	.	TGCAGCGTCACGGCTAGCGGTTACAATGAGCAGTTCTTC	CSVTASGYNEQFF
.	TRBV27	TRBJ2-7	few	TGTGCCAGCAGGAGAGGAACCGCCTACGAGCAGTACTTC	CASRRGTAYEQYF
TRBD2	TRBV12-3/TRBV12-4	TRBJ2-1	many	TGTGCCAGCTTCAGGGATAGCGGGAGTGGCTCCTACAATGAGCAGTTCTTC	CASFRDSGSGSYNEQFF
.	TRBV9	TRBJ1-1	.	TGTGCCAGCAGCCCTCAACACGGGCGAGGCACTGAAGCTTTCTTT	CASSPQHGRGTEAFF
.	TRBV27	TRBJ1-2	.	TGTGCCAGCAGTTCACGTCCTACCCGAGATGGCTACACCTTC	CASSSRPTRDGYTF
.	TRBV20-1	TRBJ1-1	.	TGCAGTGCTAGGCCCAGGACGAACACTGAAGCTTTCTTT	CSARPRTNTEAFF
.	TRBV12-3/TRBV12-4	TRBJ1-1	many	TGTGCCAGCAGTTTACTCAGGTATGAAGCTTTCTTT	CASSLLRYEAFF
.	TRBV7-2	TRBJ2-7	many	TGTGCCAGCAGCTTAGGTCCACTAGCCCGCTACGAGCAGTACTTC	CASSLGPLARYEQYF
.	TRBV20-1	TRBJ1-5	many	TGCAGTGCTAGTATAGGGGGCAATCAGCCCCAGCATTTT	CSASIGGNQPQHF
TRBD1	TRBV27	TRBJ2-2	many	TGTGCCAGCACCGGGACAGGGTTAAACACCGGGGAGCTGTTTTTT	CASTGTGLNTGELFF
.	TRBV7-6	TRBJ2-3	many	TGTGCCAGCAGCTTAACCTTGTCGGAGCGGGCCACGCAGTATTTT	CASSLTLSERATQYF